These 11 T cell receptor beta chains originate from one sample sequenced in a study of blood T cells in healthy people across ages. A second PCR of 7 to 11 cycles used a sample-barcoded 5' primer and a J-beta primer mix. MiXCR, run by TCRdb on the 5' RACE reads, gives a single entry per CDR3 protein. The sample includes approximately 810,000 distinct CDR3 sequences, around 36% of them seen just once. The sequenced sample was blood. All receptors derive from a man younger than 30 in good health.

This clonotype was seen once. This chain joins TRBV4-3 and TRBJ1-5; D remains unclear. The germline V and J ends were trimmed by 1 base and 2 bases, with 9 bases remaining between them. CDR1 is LGHNA, CDR2 YSLEER, per germline. The CDR3 length is 15 residues. The CDR3 loop reads CASSQARAGNQPQHF. The CDR3 DNA follows: TGCGCCAGCAGCCAAGCGCGGGCGGGCAATCAGCCCCAGCATTTT.

This clonotype was seen many times. This may stem from a read error, because a much larger clone lies one nucleotide away. The CDR3 bases are TGCGCCAGCAGCCAAGATTGGCTAGCGGGGGGGTGGAATGAGCAGTACTTC. Its translation: CASSQDWLAGGWNEQYF. The chain combines TRBV4-1 with TRBJ2-7, with TRBD2 identical over 12 bases. CDR1 MGHRA and CDR2 YSYEKL come from the germline V gene. The CDR3 has 17 amino acids. After removal of 0 bases from V and 7 bases from J, the junction contained 10 bases not matched to a gene.

This clonotype has more than one count but fewer than ten. The chain couples TRBV6-5 to TRBJ2-1; perhaps D is TRBD1 or TRBD2 (7 bases each). This CDR3 spans 16 amino acids. The germline CDR1 and CDR2 sequences are MNHEY and SVGAGI. Trimming removed 6 bases at V and 3 bases at J, with 18 bases between. CDR3 nucleotide sequence: TGTGCCAGCAGCCCCCAGGGGGGGGGAATCTACAATGAGCAGTTCTTC. Protein sequence: CASSPQGGGIYNEQFF.

This clonotype was seen ten or more times. V and J are TRBV5-1 and TRBJ2-7; D not resolved. From germline, CDR1 is SGHRS and CDR2 YFSETQ. Trimming stripped 0 bases from V and 2 bases from J, with 18 bases between. This CDR3 region has 17 residues. CDR3 protein: CASSLDGVLQWTYEQYF. DNA for the CDR3: TGCGCCAGCAGCTTGGATGGGGTCCTCCAATGGACCTACGAGCAGTACTTC.

The chain couples TRBV3-1 to TRBJ1-5; possibly TRBD1 for D (5 bases). This CDR3 comprises 12 residues. CDR1 is LGHDT, CDR2 YNNKEL, per germline (reference sequence). Trimming removed 4 bases from V and 7 bases from J, with 8 bases in between. The CDR3 nucleotides are TGTGCCAGCAGCCGAGGGGAACAGCCCCAGCATTTT. Amino acid sequence: CASSRGEQPQHF. Together with reference TRBV3-1 and TRBJ1-5, the CDR3 gives the full variable domain: DTAVSQTPKYLVTQMGNDKSIKCEQNLGHDTMYWYKQDSKKFLKIMFSYNNKELIINETVPNRFSPKSPDKAHLNLHINSLELGDSAVYFCASSRGEQPQHFGDGTRLSIL.

The chain has TRBV7-2 and TRBJ2-7; no definite D call. The CDR3 runs to 14 residues. V lost 1 base, J lost 3 bases, and 10 bases lay in between. The V gene's germline CDR1 is SGHTA and CDR2 FQGNSA. The CDR3 DNA sequence: TGTGCCAGCAGCTTAGGTGGGGTCAACTACGAGCAGTACTTC. Its protein is CASSLGGVNYEQYF.

This chain connects TRBV12-3 or TRBV12-4 to TRBJ2-7; a possible D gene is TRBD2 (5 bases). The CDR3 loop spans 14 amino acids. The V end was cut by 3 bases, the J end by 1 base, with 10 bases between. The CDR3 here is CASSFDEGSYEQYF. CDR3 in DNA: TGTGCCAGCAGTTTTGATGAGGGATCCTACGAGCAGTACTTC.

The V call is TRBV20-1, the J call TRBJ2-1; 12 nucleotides agree with TRBD2. The J call may be incorrect, as the DNA end agrees better with TRBJ2-7. There are 14 residues in the CDR3. Germline CDR1 and CDR2: DFQATT and SNEGSKA (reference sequence). The CDR3 spells CSARLAGVYNEQYF. CDR3 sequence (DNA): TGCAGTGCTCGACTAGCGGGGGTGTACAATGAGCAGTACTTC.

The rearrangement joins TRBV12-3 or TRBV12-4 to TRBJ2-5; TRBD1 matches 11 bases. The V segment lost 10 bases and the J segment 2 bases; nucleotides outside the gene matches: 18. The CDR3 has 18 amino acids. The CDR3 is CANSFSHAGTGGQETQYF. CDR3 nucleotide sequence: TGTGCCAACAGCTTTAGTCACGCCGGGACAGGGGGACAAGAGACCCAGTACTTC.

The V and J genes are TRBV10-3 and TRBJ1-1, with a possible D match to TRBD1 (6 bases). Germline CDR1 reads ENHRY; CDR2 reads SYGVKD. The CDR3 has 15 residues. Trimming took 6 bases from V and 3 from J, leaving 17 bases between them. The CDR3 sequence is CAISVAGTRDTEAFF. The CDR3 bases are TGTGCCATCAGCGTCGCCGGGACACGGGACACTGAAGCTTTCTTT.

This clonotype was observed once. This may arise from a read error, as a much more abundant clone is one base away. The DNA is omitted, as the CDR3 cannot be located on it reliably, and the CDR3 follows TCRdb's listing. The gene calls are TRBV12-3 or TRBV12-4 and TRBJ2-3; TRBD1 was called by the table and not checked on the DNA. The CDR3 comprises 15 residues, both ends counted. The CDR3 spells CASSFWGGGTDTRYF.